This T cell receptor (beta chain) was profiled in a study of Graves' ophthalmopathy and Graves' hyperthyroidism. For repertoire sequencing, the TCR beta CDR3 regions were amplified from RNA transcripts. Scientists carried out first-round RT-PCR using HTBI primers and then a second-round multiplex PCR. TCRdb re-called the multiplex PCR reads through MiXCR, storing one row per CDR3 protein. Of around 590,000 distinct CDR3 sequences listed, just under 40% are singletons. What was sequenced was peripheral blood or thyroid tissue (not recorded which). The receptor's source is an adult man with Graves' hyperthyroidism.

The CDR3 DNA sequence: TGTGCCAGCAGCGCCTCCGGGACTAGCACAGATACGCAGTATTTT. Its translation is CASSASGTSTDTQYF. The chain is built from TRBV9 and TRBJ2-3; a weak D match, TRBD2 (6 bases). This CDR3 is built from 15 residues. V gave up 3 bases and J gave up 0 bases, with 11 bases separating them. In germline, CDR1 is SGDLS, CDR2 YYNGEE.